This TCR beta chain was found in a study of shared clonotypes between healthy human individuals. Measured with immunoSEQ multiplex PCR; TCRdb has only the in-frame clones, and not every one. In the table there are 2 million to 3 million clones, over 85% of which are singletons. General study points: Non-shared clonotypes showed lower generation probabilities than clonotypes common to all four donors.

The CDR3 runs to 16 residues. Germline lookup yields CDR1 MDHEN and CDR2 SYDVKM. Trimming stripped 0 bases from V and 4 bases from J, with 13 bases between. This clone appeared once. Its antigen is still unknown. This clonotype was sampled from a man aged 18 to 29 in good health. Some clones in this sample may be carry-over from other donors' samples. This rearrangement joins TRBV28 to TRBJ1-3, with D perhaps matching TRBD1 (5 bases). Sequenced material: naive CD4+ T cells from PBMCs. The subset here: CD45RA+ positively selected. The CDR3 spells CASSLWGSREGNTIYF. In DNA form, the CDR3 reads TGTGCCAGCAGTTTATGGGGGAGCAGGGAAGGAAACACCATATATTTT.